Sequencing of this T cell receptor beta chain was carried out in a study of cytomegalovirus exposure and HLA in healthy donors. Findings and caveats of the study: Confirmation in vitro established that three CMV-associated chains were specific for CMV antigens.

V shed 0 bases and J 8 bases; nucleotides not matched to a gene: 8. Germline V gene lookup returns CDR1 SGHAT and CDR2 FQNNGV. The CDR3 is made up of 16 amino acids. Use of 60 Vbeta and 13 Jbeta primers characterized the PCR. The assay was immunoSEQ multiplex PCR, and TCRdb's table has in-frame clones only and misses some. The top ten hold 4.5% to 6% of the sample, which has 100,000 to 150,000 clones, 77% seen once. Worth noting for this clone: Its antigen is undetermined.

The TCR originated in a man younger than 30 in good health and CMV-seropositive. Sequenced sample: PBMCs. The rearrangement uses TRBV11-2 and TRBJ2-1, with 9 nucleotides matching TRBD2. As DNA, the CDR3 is TGTGCCAGCAGCTTAGAACCAGGGCGGGGGGGCGATGAGCAGTTCTTC. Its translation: CASSLEPGRGGDEQFF.